Following are 21 T cell receptor beta chains from one sample sequenced in a study of OX40 agonist ivuxolimab in advanced cancers. TCRdb's copy holds only in-frame clones and misses some; the assay was immunoSEQ multiplex PCR. The profile shows under 65,000 clones, about 85% of them singletons. The source material was CD4+ or CD8+ T cells sorted from blood, sampled in a trial of the OX40 agonist ivuxolimab. The receptor set was obtained from an adult with an advanced solid tumor such as melanoma, head and neck, liver or kidney cancer.

The count of this clone is one. The chain couples TRBV19 to TRBJ1-5, with 11 bases that match TRBD1. Germline V lookup: CDR1 LNHDA, CDR2 SQIVND (reference sequence). The CDR3 is 18 amino acids. The V gene end was trimmed by 5 bases and the J gene end by 0 bases; junction bases not matched to a gene: 9. This CDR3 is CASSPRDRGSYSNQPQHF. In nucleotides, the CDR3 is TGTGCCAGTAGTCCTCGGGACAGGGGGTCGTATAGCAATCAGCCCCAGCATTTT.

The chain combines TRBV9 with TRBJ2-3; 8 bases line up with TRBD2. The CDR3 runs 14 residues. The J segment lost 2 bases and the V segment lost 4 bases, leaving 3 bases of the junction unmatched. Germline lookup yields CDR1 SGDLS and CDR2 YYNGEE. The CDR3 protein is CASSPGGITDTQYF. DNA for the CDR3: TGTGCCAGCAGCCCGGGGGGGATCACAGATACGCAGTATTTT.

The chain recombines TRBV5-6 with TRBJ1-2, with 10 bases identical to TRBD1. With V trimmed by 6 bases and J by 6 bases, 20 bases remained unmatched. The CDR3 extends over 18 amino acids. Germline CDR1 and CDR2: SGHDT and YYEEEE. The CDR3 DNA reads as TGTGCCAGCATCCCAACCGGGACAGGGGCCCCAGATCGACATGGCTACACCTTC. It yields the protein CASIPTGTGAPDRHGYTF. Supplemented by reference TRBV5-6 and TRBJ1-2, the full variable domain reads DAGVTQSPTHLIKTRGQQVTLRCSPKSGHDTVSWYQQALGQGPQFIFQYYEEEERQRGNFPDRFSGHQFPNYSSELNVNALLLGDSALYLCASIPTGTGAPDRHGYTFGSGTRLTVV.

This clone was detected a few times. The gene calls are TRBV9 and TRBJ1-1, with a weak D call TRBD1 (6 bases). With 3 bases removed from V and 3 bases from J, the gap between germline ends came to 9 bases. From germline, CDR1 is SGDLS and CDR2 YYNGEE. This CDR3 has 13 amino acids. CDR3 nucleotide sequence: TGTGCCAGCAGCGCCGGGACACACACTGAAGCTTTCTTT. As protein: CASSAGTHTEAFF. Supplemented by reference TRBV9 and TRBJ1-1, the full variable domain reads DSGVTQTPKHLITATGQRVTLRCSPRSGDLSVYWYQQSLDQGLQFLIQYYNGEERAKGNILERFSAQQFPDLHSELNLSSLELGDSALYFCASSAGTHTEAFFGQGTRLTVV.

In this sample, this clone turned up once. The chain couples TRBV9 to TRBJ2-3, with D hard to call. The V end was cut by 4 bases, the J end by 2 bases, with 11 bases between. The CDR3 extends over 14 amino acids. Per germline, CDR1 SGDLS and CDR2 YYNGEE. The CDR3 region has the DNA TGTGCCAGCAGCCCTCCGGAAGTCACAGATACGCAGTATTTT. Translated, it gives CASSPPEVTDTQYF. Looking up the rest from reference TRBV9 and TRBJ2-3 gives the full variable domain: DSGVTQTPKHLITATGQRVTLRCSPRSGDLSVYWYQQSLDQGLQFLIQYYNGEERAKGNILERFSAQQFPDLHSELNLSSLELGDSALYFCASSPPEVTDTQYFGPGTRLTVL.

This clone was detected only a few times. The chain is built from TRBV19 and TRBJ2-1; 9 bases are a match to TRBD1. The length of the CDR3 is 13 residues. CDR1 is LNHDA, CDR2 SQIVND, per germline (reference sequence). Trimming at V came to 8 bases and at J to 6 bases, leaving 5 bases not matched to a gene. The CDR3 DNA is TGTGCCAGTGGGACAGGGACCATCAATGAGCAGTTCTTC. Protein product: CASGTGTINEQFF.

V usage is TRBV7-9 and J usage is TRBJ1-4; D gene ambiguous. V lost 5 bases and J lost 10, with 17 bases in between. The CDR3 totals 14 residues. The V gene's germline CDR1 is SEHNR and CDR2 FQNEAQ (reference sequence). The CDR3 loop reads CASSPGAGGGKLFF. CDR3 bases: TGTGCCAGCAGCCCGGGTGCCGGCGGAGGAAAACTGTTTTTT.

The chain recombines TRBV7-9 with TRBJ1-1; possible D gene TRBD1, 5 bases. CDR3 length equals 12 residues. Per germline, CDR1 SEHNR and CDR2 FQNEAQ (reference sequence). Trimming removed 8 bases at V and 4 bases at J, with 11 bases between. This chain's CDR3 is CASWGESTEAFF. Here the CDR3 DNA reads TGTGCCAGCTGGGGGGAAAGCACTGAAGCTTTCTTT.

The V gene is TRBV6-5, the J gene TRBJ1-2; 7 nucleotides align to TRBD1. CDR3 length: 14 residues. Germline loops: CDR1 MNHEY, CDR2 SVGAGI. With V trimmed by 2 bases and J by 6 bases, 6 bases remained unmatched. CDR3 bases: TGTGCCAGCAGTTACAGGACAGGCCCCGATGGCTACACCTTC. Protein: CASSYRTGPDGYTF.

The CDR3 here is CASSLGAGVIWNEQFF. CDR3 DNA sequence: TGTGCCAGCAGCTTAGGAGCGGGGGTGATCTGGAATGAGCAGTTCTTC. V usage is TRBV7-9 and J usage is TRBJ2-1; TRBD2 agrees at 8 bases. CDR1 is SEHNR, CDR2 FQNEAQ, per germline (reference sequence). The CDR3 is made up of 16 amino acids. Trimming took 1 base from V and 7 from J; bases not matched to a gene: 9.

The CDR3 DNA reads TGTGCCAGCAGCCTTGACTCTTCCTATGGCTACACCTTC. Translated, it gives CASSLDSSYGYTF. The chain uses TRBV7-6 and TRBJ1-2; no clear D gene. This CDR3 is built from 13 residues. Germline assignment: CDR1 SGHVS and CDR2 FNYEAQ. V lost 5 bases to trimming and J lost 4 bases, with 11 bases between them.

The genes are TRBV7-2 and TRBJ2-7; no firm D call. The V gene lost 1 base and the J gene lost 0 bases, with 7 bases spanning the gap. The CDR3 is 14 residues long. CDR1 and CDR2 (germline): SGHTA, FQGNSA. In DNA, the CDR3 is TGTGCCAGCAGCTTAGGTCCATTCTCCTACGAGCAGTACGTC. Translating it yields CASSLGPFSYEQYV.

This clone was recorded once. The rearrangement uses TRBV6-1 and TRBJ1-5; D remains unclear. Trimming cost V 0 bases and J 4 bases, with 13 bases left between them. From germline, CDR1 is MNHNS and CDR2 SASEGT. The CDR3 spans 16 residues. As DNA, the CDR3 is TGTGCCAGCAGTGAAGCGGTCTACGGGCTGAATCAGCCCCAGCATTTT. It codes for CASSEAVYGLNQPQHF.

The genes are TRBV4-1 and TRBJ1-1, with D maybe TRBD1 (6 bases). With 0 bases removed from V and 4 bases from J, the gap between germline ends came to 15 bases. In germline, CDR1 is MGHRA, CDR2 YSYEKL. CDR3 size: 16 residues. The CDR3 DNA reads as TGCGCCAGCAGCCAAGATGGGGGCACCTGGGGCACTGAAGCTTTCTTT. Protein sequence: CASSQDGGTWGTEAFF.

The chain employs TRBV5-6 and TRBJ1-2, with 7 bases matching TRBD1. CDR1 is SGHDT and CDR2 is YYEEEE in the germline V gene. The J segment lost 3 bases and the V segment lost 4 bases, leaving 9 bases of the junction unmatched. There are 15 residues in the CDR3. CDR3 in amino acids: CASSKDRRPYYGYTF. The CDR3 DNA follows: TGTGCCAGCAGCAAGGACAGGAGACCTTACTATGGCTACACCTTC.

This chain links TRBV29-1 with TRBJ2-3; no definite D call. CDR1 and CDR2 (germline): SQVTM, ANQGSEA. Trimming cost V 5 bases and J 2 bases, with 11 bases left between them. CDR3 length: 13 amino acids. The CDR3 coding sequence is TGCAGCGTTACGGCTGAAAACACAGATACGCAGTATTTT. Protein product: CSVTAENTDTQYF.

The chain uses TRBV28 and TRBJ2-6; D is perhaps TRBD1 (6 bases). The CDR3 contains 20 residues. V dropped 6 bases and J dropped 0 bases, with 24 bases sitting between them. Germline V gene lookup returns CDR1 MDHEN and CDR2 SYDVKM. As DNA, the CDR3 is TGTGCCAGCAGGCCTCCCAGGGCAGGGGCCCTTTACTCTGGGGCCAACGTCCTGACTTTC. Translation gives CASRPPRAGALYSGANVLTF.

The CDR3 sequence: CASSFSVGAGGQNTQYF. The CDR3, as DNA: TGTGCCAGCAGCTTTTCGGTCGGAGCGGGGGGGCAAAATACGCAGTATTTT. This chain connects TRBV5-4 to TRBJ2-3; TRBD2 matches 10 bases. This CDR3 has 17 residues. Germline V gene data show CDR1 as SGHNT and CDR2 as YYREEE (reference sequence). V gave up 2 bases and J gave up 7 bases; unmatched junction bases: 13.

V gene TRBV9 combines with J gene TRBJ1-1; D is unresolved. CDR3 size: 16 residues. With 4 bases removed from V and 1 base from J, the gap between germline ends came to 17 bases. Germline V gene sequence: CDR1 SGDLS, CDR2 YYNGEE. The CDR3 loop is CASSPSGTAGNTEAFF. CDR3 coding DNA: TGTGCCAGCAGCCCTAGTGGCACAGCCGGGAACACTGAAGCTTTCTTT.

The table lists this clone with a count of one. The chain combines TRBV27 with TRBJ1-1, with TRBD1 as a possible D gene (5 bases). Germline V lookup: CDR1 MNHEY, CDR2 SMNVEV (reference sequence). The V end lost 8 bases, the J end lost 7 bases, and 14 bases lay between the germline ends. There are 12 residues in the CDR3. The CDR3 here is CASRLAGGEAFF. The CDR3 nucleotides are TGTGCCAGCCGGCTTGCTGGGGGTGAAGCTTTCTTT.

V gene TRBV15 combines with J gene TRBJ1-5, with unresolved D. The germline V and J ends were trimmed by 4 bases and 11 bases, with 15 bases remaining between them. Germline CDR1 reads LNHNV; CDR2 reads YYDKDF (reference sequence). This CDR3 region has 13 residues. For the CDR3, the DNA is TGTGCCACCAGCACCGGAGCCAGCTCGGCCCAGCATTTT. Amino acids: CATSTGASSAQHF.